The TCR beta chain under discussion was sequenced for a study of T cell responses to AZD1222 COVID-19 vaccine. The study's findings and limits: Donors, mostly white British, included more females; clonal diversity was possibly underestimated.

Sequenced by immunoSEQ multiplex PCR; TCRdb stores in-frame clones only, minus some. The sample records about 150,000 clones, 87% being singletons. With 4 bases clipped from V and 2 bases from J, the junction kept 0 bases outside the gene matches. The CDR3 totals 13 residues. This clone was observed a few times. Its antigen is as yet unknown. Source: peripheral blood, taken 28 days after the second AZD1222 dose. The clonotype was recovered from an adult who received the AZD1222 COVID-19 vaccine. V and J are TRBV12-3 or TRBV12-4 and TRBJ2-5; 8 nucleotides line up with TRBD1. The CDR3 coding sequence is TGTGCCAGCAGTTGGGACAGGCAAGAGACCCAGTACTTC. Protein: CASSWDRQETQYF.